The 17 T cell receptor beta chains below all came from one sample that was sequenced in a study of CD8 T cells in ankylosing spondylitis. Regarding the study as a whole: A motif of roughly eight highly homologous TCR beta variants was seen as apparently characteristic of ankylosing spondylitis blood.

TCRdb re-analysed the 5' RACE reads in MiXCR, keeping a single row per CDR3 protein. The table records more than 250,000 distinct CDR3 sequences, 7% to 9% of them present only once. Antigen specificity for these receptors is unknown. Sequenced: blood, either unsorted or a sorted T cell fraction (not recorded which). The source is a male donor with ankylosing spondylitis.

CDR3 sequence reads: CASSYDRGHEKLFF. CDR3 DNA: TGTGCCAGCAGTTACGACAGGGGGCACGAAAAACTGTTTTTT. The chain uses TRBV6-5 and TRBJ1-4; 10 nucleotides match TRBD1. Germline V gene lookup returns CDR1 MNHEY and CDR2 SVGAGI. Unmatched junction bases numbered 2, after V lost 2 bases and J lost 8 bases. The CDR3 totals 14 residues.

The J gene is TRBJ2-7, the V gene TRBV12-3 or TRBV12-4; TRBD1 matches at 7 bases. The junction had 18 bases not matched to a gene; V was cut back by 4 bases and J by 3 bases. The CDR3 length is 18 residues. The CDR3 sequence is CASSYDRDLDSTFYEQYF. CDR3 in DNA: TGTGCCAGCAGTTACGACAGGGACCTTGACAGTACATTCTACGAGCAGTACTTC.

This clonotype showed up just a few times. This chain joins TRBV27 and TRBJ2-7; 9 nucleotides agree with TRBD2. Germline V gene data show CDR1 as MNHEY and CDR2 as SMNVEV (reference sequence). V trimming: 11 bases; J trimming: 6 bases; junction bases outside the gene matches: 8. The CDR3 spans 12 residues. CDR3 sequence (DNA): TGTGCCGCAGGGCGGGGGGGGTTCGAGCAGTACTTC. Its translation: CAAGRGGFEQYF.

This chain joins TRBV9 and TRBJ1-1; a weak D match, TRBD1 (6 bases). Trimming left V 0 bases short and J 4 bases short, with 13 bases between. Germline CDR1 and CDR2: SGDLS and YYNGEE. This CDR3 contains 15 residues. The CDR3 DNA sequence: TGTGCCAGCAGCGTAGAAACAGGGTTTGTCACTGAAGCTTTCTTT. Translated: CASSVETGFVTEAFF.

The count of this clonotype is one. This chain joins TRBV6-5 and TRBJ2-2; no firm D call. This CDR3 spans 15 amino acids. Trimming took 2 bases from V and 0 from J, leaving 7 bases between them. The V gene's germline CDR1 is MNHEY and CDR2 SVGAGI. Written as DNA, the CDR3 is TGTGCCAGCAGTTACAGGATCGCGAACACCGGGGAGCTGTTTTTT. This translates into CASSYRIANTGELFF.

The chain couples TRBV29-1 to TRBJ2-1; either TRBD1 or TRBD2 may fit D (6 bases each). With 3 bases removed from V and 4 bases from J, the gap between germline ends came to 16 bases. Germline loops: CDR1 SQVTM, CDR2 ANQGSEA. This CDR3 region has 15 residues. CDR3 amino acids: CSVEGGRVRYNEQFF. The CDR3 nucleotides are TGCAGCGTTGAGGGGGGCAGGGTGAGATACAATGAGCAGTTCTTC.

This clonotype was counted a few times. The rearrangement links TRBV6-1 to TRBJ2-7, with 13 bases that match TRBD2. After removal of 2 bases from V and 4 bases from J, the junction contained 2 bases not matched to a gene. The CDR3 is made up of 15 amino acids. Germline V gene data show CDR1 as MNHNS and CDR2 as SASEGT. In nucleotides, the CDR3 is TGTGCCAGCAGTGAAAGGACTAGCGGGAGATACGAGCAGTACTTC. Translation gives CASSERTSGRYEQYF.

This clonotype came up a few times. V usage is TRBV24-1 and J usage is TRBJ2-3, with 8 bases identical to TRBD1. The CDR3 is made up of 14 amino acids. V lost 5 bases to trimming and J lost 6 bases; unmatched junction nucleotides: 6. CDR1 and CDR2 (germline): KGHDR, SFDVKD. For the CDR3, the DNA is TGTGCCACCAGTGCCCCGCAGGGGGCGGATACGCAGTATTTT. This gives the protein CATSAPQGADTQYF.

This clonotype has more than one count but fewer than ten. This chain connects TRBV7-2 to TRBJ1-1, with no clear D. The CDR3 has 15 amino acids. Germline assignment: CDR1 SGHTA and CDR2 FQGNSA. V was cut by 3 bases and J by 0 bases, with 11 bases left in between. CDR3: CASSFSARMNTEAFF. Written as DNA, the CDR3 is TGTGCCAGCAGCTTTTCCGCCCGCATGAACACTGAAGCTTTCTTT.

This clonotype was seen a handful of times. This chain uses TRBV28 with TRBJ2-3; 7 bases match TRBD1. The CDR3 runs to 15 residues. Unmatched junction bases numbered 14, after V lost 6 bases and J lost 8 bases. Per the germline V gene, CDR1 is MDHEN and CDR2 is SYDVKM. The CDR3 DNA sequence: TGTGCCAGCAGCTATCGGACAGGCCTATGGGGTACGCAGTATTTT. As protein: CASSYRTGLWGTQYF.

This clonotype was observed many times. V gene TRBV2 combines with J gene TRBJ2-1; 10 nucleotides line up with TRBD2. The CDR3 contains 14 residues. CDR1 is SNHLY and CDR2 is FYNNEI in the germline V gene. Trimming cost V 4 bases and J 9 bases; bases outside gene matches: 6. The chain's CDR3 is CASSVSGRVGEQFF. In DNA form, the CDR3 reads TGTGCCAGCAGTGTCAGCGGGAGGGTCGGTGAGCAGTTCTTC.

The V gene is TRBV20-1, the J gene TRBJ2-7; D tentatively fits TRBD1 or TRBD2 (5 bases each). The CDR3 contains 13 residues. Trimming cost V 3 bases and J 0 bases, with 9 bases left between them. CDR1 and CDR2 from the germline V gene are DFQATT and SNEGSKA (reference sequence). CDR3 loop: CSARGRSSYEQYF. CDR3 sequence (DNA): TGCAGTGCTAGGGGACGGTCCTCCTACGAGCAGTACTTC.

The chain couples TRBV7-3 to TRBJ2-6, with D possibly matching TRBD1 (5 bases). The length of the CDR3 is 16 residues. Germline loops: CDR1 SGHTA, CDR2 FQGTGA. The V gene lost 5 bases and the J gene lost 0 bases, with 11 bases spanning the gap. CDR3 amino acids: CASSPGPNSGANVLTF. The CDR3 region has the DNA TGTGCCAGCAGCCCAGGGCCAAACTCTGGGGCCAACGTCCTGACTTTC.

This clonotype was detected a few times. The CDR3 here is CSASRLPYEQYF. The CDR3 coding sequence is TGCAGCGCCTCGCGACTCCCCTACGAGCAGTACTTC. The chain recombines TRBV29-1 with TRBJ2-7; D unclear. The CDR3 length is 12 residues. Looked up from germline, CDR1 is SQVTM and CDR2 is ANQGSEA. Deletions cut 7 bases from V and 2 bases from J, with 12 bases between.

Ten or more counts support this clonotype. The V and J genes are TRBV5-1 and TRBJ2-5, with TRBD2 matching 7 bases. The CDR3 runs 18 residues. J was trimmed by 2 bases and V by 2 bases; bases with no gene match: 15. Germline V gene sequence: CDR1 SGHRS, CDR2 YFSETQ. CDR3 sequence reads: CASSFSFSAGDSQETQYF. The CDR3 bases are TGCGCCAGCAGCTTCAGTTTCTCCGCGGGAGATAGTCAAGAGACCCAGTACTTC.

The CDR3 reads CASSQGPGAVEAFF. As DNA, the CDR3 is TGTGCCAGCAGCCAGGGGCCAGGGGCAGTTGAAGCTTTCTTT. The gene calls are TRBV9 and TRBJ1-1; possibly TRBD1 for D (6 bases). CDR3 length equals 14 residues. Germline CDR1 SGDLS, CDR2 YYNGEE. V lost 4 bases, J lost 7 bases, and 17 bases lay in between.

This clonotype has more than one count but fewer than ten. The V and J genes are TRBV12-3 or TRBV12-4 and TRBJ2-7; D is possibly TRBD2 (5 bases). Trimming cost V 2 bases and J 1 base, with 6 bases left between them. The CDR3 is 13 residues long. CDR3 nucleotides: TGTGCCAGCAGTTTAAGAGGGTCCTACGAGCAGTACTTC. Translated: CASSLRGSYEQYF.